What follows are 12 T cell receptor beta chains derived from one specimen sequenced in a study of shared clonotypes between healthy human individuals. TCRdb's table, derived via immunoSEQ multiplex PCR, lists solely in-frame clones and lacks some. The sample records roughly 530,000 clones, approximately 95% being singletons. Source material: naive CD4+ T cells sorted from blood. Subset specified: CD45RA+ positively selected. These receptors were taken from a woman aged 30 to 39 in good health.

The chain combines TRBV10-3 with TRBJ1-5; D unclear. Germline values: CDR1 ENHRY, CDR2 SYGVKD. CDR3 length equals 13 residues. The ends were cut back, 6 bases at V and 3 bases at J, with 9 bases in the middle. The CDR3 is CAIRSGDNQPQHF. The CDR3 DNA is TGTGCCATCAGATCAGGCGACAATCAGCCCCAGCATTTT.

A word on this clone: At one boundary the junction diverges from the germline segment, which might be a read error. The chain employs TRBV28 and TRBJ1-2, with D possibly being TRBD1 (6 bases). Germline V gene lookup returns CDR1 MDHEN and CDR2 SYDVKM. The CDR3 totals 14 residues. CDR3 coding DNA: TGTGCCACCAGTCGGTGGGGGGGCGCGAATGGCTACACCTTC. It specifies CATSRWGGANGYTF.

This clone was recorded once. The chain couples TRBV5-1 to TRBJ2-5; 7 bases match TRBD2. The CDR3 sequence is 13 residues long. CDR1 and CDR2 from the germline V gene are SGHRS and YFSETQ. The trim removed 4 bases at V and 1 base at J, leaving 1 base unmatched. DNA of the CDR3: TGCGCCAGCAGCCTAGCGGTCCAAGAGACCCAGTACTTC. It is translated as CASSLAVQETQYF.

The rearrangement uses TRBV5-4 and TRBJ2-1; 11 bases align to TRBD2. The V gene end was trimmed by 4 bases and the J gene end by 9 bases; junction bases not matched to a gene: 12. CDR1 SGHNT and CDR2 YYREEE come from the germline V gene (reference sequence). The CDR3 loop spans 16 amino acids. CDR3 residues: CASSVRLAGGGTEQFF. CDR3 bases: TGTGCCAGCAGCGTGAGGCTAGCGGGAGGTGGAACTGAGCAGTTCTTC.

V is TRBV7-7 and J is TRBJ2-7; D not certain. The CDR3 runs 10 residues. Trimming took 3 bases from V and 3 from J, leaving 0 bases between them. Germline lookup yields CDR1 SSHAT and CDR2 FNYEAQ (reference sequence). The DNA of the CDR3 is TGTGCCAGCAGCTTCTACGAGCAGTACTTC. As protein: CASSFYEQYF. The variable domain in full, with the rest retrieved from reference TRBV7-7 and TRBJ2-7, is GAGVSQSPRYKVTKRGQDVTLRCDPISSHATLYWYQQALGQGPEFLTYFNYEAQPDKSGLPSDRFSAERPEGSISTLTIQRTEQRDSAMYRCASSFYEQYFGPGTRLTVT.

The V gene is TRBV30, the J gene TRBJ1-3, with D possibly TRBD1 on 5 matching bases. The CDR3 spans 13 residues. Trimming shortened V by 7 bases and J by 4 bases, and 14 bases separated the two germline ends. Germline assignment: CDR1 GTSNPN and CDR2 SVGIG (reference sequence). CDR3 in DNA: TGTGCCTTCAGGGCTAATTTAGGAAACACCATATATTTT. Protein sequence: CAFRANLGNTIYF.

The CDR3 DNA is TGCGCCAGCAGTCCCCCCGTCGCCGGGACAGGGAGTTACGAGCAGTACTTC. Translating it yields CASSPPVAGTGSYEQYF. This sequence joins TRBV23-1 and TRBJ2-7, with 9 bases that match TRBD1. TRBV23-1 is an open reading frame, and its role is uncertain. The CDR3 spans 17 residues. Germline trimming cut 4 bases from V and 4 bases from J; bases unmatched to any gene: 14.

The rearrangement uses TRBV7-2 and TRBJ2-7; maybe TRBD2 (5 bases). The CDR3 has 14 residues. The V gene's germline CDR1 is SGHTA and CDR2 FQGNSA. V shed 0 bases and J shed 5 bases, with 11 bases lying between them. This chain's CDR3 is CASSLAEGVHEQYF. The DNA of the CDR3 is TGTGCCAGCAGCTTAGCTGAGGGTGTCCACGAGCAGTACTTC.

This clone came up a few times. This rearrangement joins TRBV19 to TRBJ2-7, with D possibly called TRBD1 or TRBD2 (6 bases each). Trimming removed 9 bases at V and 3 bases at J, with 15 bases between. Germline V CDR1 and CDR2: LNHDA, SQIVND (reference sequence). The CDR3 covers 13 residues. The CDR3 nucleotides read TGTGCCAGCGGAGGGGGTCGTCGCTACGAGCAGTACTTC. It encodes CASGGGRRYEQYF.

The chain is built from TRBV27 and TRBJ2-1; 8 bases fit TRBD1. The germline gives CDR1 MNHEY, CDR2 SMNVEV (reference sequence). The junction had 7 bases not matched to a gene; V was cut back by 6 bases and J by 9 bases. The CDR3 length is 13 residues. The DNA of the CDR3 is TGTGCCAGCAGGCCTACAGGGGGGTCTGAGCAGTTCTTC. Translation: CASRPTGGSEQFF.

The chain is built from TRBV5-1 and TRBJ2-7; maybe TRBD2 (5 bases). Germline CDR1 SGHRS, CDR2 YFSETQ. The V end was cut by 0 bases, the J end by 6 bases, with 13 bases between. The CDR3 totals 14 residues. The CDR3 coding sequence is TGCGCCAGCAGCTTGGACTTCCGGAGGCCCGAGCAGTACTTC. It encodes CASSLDFRRPEQYF.

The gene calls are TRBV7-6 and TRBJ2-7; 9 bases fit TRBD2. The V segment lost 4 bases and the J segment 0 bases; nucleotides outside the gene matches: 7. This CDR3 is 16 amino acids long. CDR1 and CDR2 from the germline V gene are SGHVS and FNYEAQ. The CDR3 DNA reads TGTGCCAGCAGCTCTAAAGGACTAGCGAGCTCCTACGAGCAGTACTTC. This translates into CASSSKGLASSYEQYF.